What follows are 13 T cell receptor beta chains derived from one specimen sequenced in a study of T-cell reconstitution after alpha-beta-depleted transplantation in children. Unique molecular identifiers tagged the TCRbeta library. TCRdb redid the calling of the PCR reads with MiXCR, one entry per CDR3 protein. The sample has 450,000 to 600,000 distinct CDR3 sequences, 10% to 15% seen once; the top ten hold around 2%. Sequences were derived from PBMCs, mostly from graft donor cells, sampled 360 days after TCRalphabeta/CD19-depleted stem cell transplant. The origin of the receptors is a male patient younger than 18 who had a stem cell transplant for acute myeloid leukemia, so the T cells may come from the graft donor.

This clonotype was recorded a few times. This chain joins TRBV20-1 and TRBJ2-3, with TRBD2 as a possible D gene (7 bases). Trimming took off 3 bases at V and 1 base at J, with 23 bases between the two ends. CDR3 length equals 18 residues. In germline, CDR1 is DFQATT, CDR2 SNEGSKA (reference sequence). The CDR3 DNA is TGCAGTGCTAGGGGTGGCGGGGGCCTTCTTGGGCGCACAGATACGCAGTATTTT. Residues: CSARGGGGLLGRTDTQYF.

This clonotype showed up just a few times. Germline and junction disagree at one end, which may indicate a read error. The J gene is TRBJ2-7, the V gene TRBV28; 9 nucleotides match TRBD1. The CDR3 consists of 14 residues. Germline V gene data show CDR1 as MDHEN and CDR2 as SYDVKM. CDR3 DNA sequence: TGTGTCAGCCGGAGGACAGGGGTCGCCTACGAGCAGTACTTC. Translated, it gives CVSRRTGVAYEQYF.

This clonotype has just a few counts. The V and J genes are TRBV7-2 and TRBJ2-3, with no clear D. The V end was cut by 2 bases, the J end by 0 bases, with 12 bases between. Per germline, CDR1 SGHTA and CDR2 FQGNSA. This CDR3 has 16 residues. The CDR3: CASSLKVGRSTDTQYF. In DNA, the CDR3 is TGTGCCAGCAGCTTAAAGGTGGGAAGAAGCACAGATACGCAGTATTTT. Full variable domain (outside the CDR3, taken from reference TRBV7-2 and TRBJ2-3): GAGVSQSPSNKVTEKGKDVELRCDPISGHTALYWYRQSLGQGLEFLIYFQGNSAPDKSGLPSDRFSAERTGGSVSTLTIQRTQQEDSAVYLCASSLKVGRSTDTQYFGPGTRLTVL.

There are many counts of this clonotype. The chain links TRBV5-1 to TRBJ2-1; D is ambiguous. The CDR3 contains 17 residues. The germline V and J ends were trimmed by 0 bases and 6 bases, with 19 bases remaining between them. Germline V gene data show CDR1 as SGHRS and CDR2 as YFSETQ. CDR3 nucleotides: TGCGCCAGCAGCTTGGCCGTAAAGCTAGATTCTCCCAATGAGCAGTTCTTC. Amino acid sequence: CASSLAVKLDSPNEQFF.

This chain uses TRBV6-2 or TRBV6-3 with TRBJ2-1; TRBD2 might be the D (6 bases). Trimming pared 4 bases from V and 3 bases from J, leaving 10 bases between. Germline CDR1 and CDR2: MNHEY and SVGEGT. This CDR3 region has 14 residues. The CDR3 sequence is CASSWSGDYNEQFF. For the CDR3, the DNA is TGTGCCAGCAGTTGGTCGGGAGACTACAATGAGCAGTTCTTC.

The gene calls are TRBV28 and TRBJ2-7, with TRBD1 matching 8 bases. The CDR3 is 16 amino acids. CDR1 is MDHEN, CDR2 SYDVKM, per germline. With 0 bases clipped from V and 4 bases from J, the junction kept 8 bases outside the gene matches. CDR3 protein: CASSLWDRALGYEQYF. CDR3 coding DNA: TGTGCCAGCAGTTTATGGGACAGGGCACTAGGGTACGAGCAGTACTTC. The whole variable domain, remainder taken from reference TRBV28 and TRBJ2-7, is DVKVTQSSRYLVKRTGEKVFLECVQDMDHENMFWYRQDPGLGLRLIYFSYDVKMKEKGDIPEGYSVSREKKERFSLILESASTNQTSMYLCASSLWDRALGYEQYFGPGTRLTVT.

This sequence joins TRBV21-1 and TRBJ2-5; TRBD2, the table's D call, lacks a check against the DNA. TRBV21-1 has pseudogene status. This CDR3 region has 16 residues. CDR3 DNA: TGTGCCAGCAGCAAGCCATTCGCGGGAGAGCGGGAGACCCAGTACTTC. Translating it yields CASSKPFAGERETQYF.

At least ten counts were recorded for this clonotype. The rearrangement joins TRBV18 to TRBJ2-3, with 8 bases lining up with TRBD1. The CDR3 consists of 16 residues. CDR1 is KGHSH, CDR2 LQKENI, per germline. After removal of 3 bases from V and 3 bases from J, the junction contained 8 bases not matched to a gene. The CDR3 bases are TGTGCCAGCTCACCGACAGGGGTTGTAGCGACAGATACGCAGTATTTT. This codes for CASSPTGVVATDTQYF.

This clonotype was found a few times. At one boundary the junction diverges from the germline segment, which might be a read error. For the CDR3, the DNA is TGTGCCAGCAGCCCCGAAGCAGCCCCAGCATTGCAATTT. Protein sequence: CASSPEAAPALQF. The rearrangement links TRBV6-6 to TRBJ1-5; D uncertain. Germline CDR1 and CDR2: MNHNY and SVGAGI (reference sequence). The CDR3 extends over 13 amino acids.

There are many counts of this clonotype. V usage is TRBV12-3 or TRBV12-4 and J usage is TRBJ2-4; D may be TRBD2 (5 bases). The CDR3 is made up of 15 amino acids. Deletions cut 8 bases from V and 1 base from J, with 15 bases between. CDR3 residues: CASFKTGNAKNIQYF. The CDR3 nucleotides read TGTGCCAGCTTTAAAACCGGGAACGCCAAAAACATTCAGTACTTC.

Many counts were recorded for this clonotype. This chain connects TRBV5-1 to TRBJ2-1; a weak D match, TRBD1 (8 bases). The germline V and J ends were trimmed by 4 bases and 3 bases, with 23 bases remaining between them. This CDR3 is built from 18 residues. Germline V lookup: CDR1 SGHRS, CDR2 YFSETQ. DNA of the CDR3: TGCGCCAGCAGCACTGGACAGGGAGGGAGGAAAAGCTACAATGAGCAGTTCTTC. It specifies CASSTGQGGRKSYNEQFF.

This clonotype was seen a few times. This sequence joins TRBV7-2 and TRBJ1-2, with D hard to call. V lost 5 bases to trimming and J lost 4 bases, with 11 bases between them. The CDR3 runs to 13 residues. CDR1 is SGHTA, CDR2 FQGNSA, per germline. In DNA form, the CDR3 reads TGTGCCAGCAGCCCGCATCGAGGCTATGGCTACACCTTC. Amino acids: CASSPHRGYGYTF.

The chain couples TRBV5-1 to TRBJ1-1; D ambiguous. CDR3 length equals 13 residues. Trimming left V 3 bases short and J 4 bases short, with 10 bases between. Looked up from germline, CDR1 is SGHRS and CDR2 is YFSETQ. CDR3 amino acids: CASSSDLGTEAFF. Here the CDR3 DNA reads TGCGCCAGCAGCTCGGACCTTGGCACTGAAGCTTTCTTT.